Detailed here is one T cell receptor (beta chain). Its antigen is not identified. With 60 Vbeta and 13 Jbeta primers, the PCR was carried out. Libraries were prepared by immunoSEQ multiplex PCR; TCRdb keeps only in-frame clonotypes and omits some of them. Of about 150,000 clones in the sample, about 76% were seen once. V lost 1 base to trimming and J lost 8 bases; unmatched junction nucleotides: 13. The CDR3 consists of 17 residues. Germline values: CDR1 SGHAT, CDR2 FQNNGV. The sample originates from a study of cytomegalovirus exposure and HLA in healthy donors. Study details: Of a few hundred genotyped donors, 81% clustered with self-reported Caucasian donors.

Overall study results and limits: In a later analysis, TCR beta V- and J-gene trimming showed a link to a missense DCLRE1C variant. Earlier results showed most TCR beta V segments being productive about 87% or about 30% of the time.

The sample taken for sequencing was PBMCs. The chain carries TRBV11-2 and TRBJ2-1; 8 bases fit TRBD2. This receptor was identified in a woman aged 18-29 years in good health and CMV-seropositive. The CDR3 protein is CASSLGDDGGAGDEQFF. CDR3 sequence (DNA): TGTGCCAGCAGCTTAGGGGATGACGGGGGGGCCGGGGATGAGCAGTTCTTC.